This record covers a single T cell receptor beta chain. Its cognate antigen has yet to be identified. No per-base quality is available; no much larger clone lies one base away. The junction shows trimming of 4 bases on V and 0 bases on J, plus 19 bases between the germline ends. Taken from the germline V gene (reference sequence), the CDR1 and CDR2 loops are SEHNR and FQNEAQ. Measured from the cysteine to the phenylalanine, the CDR3 is 18 residues long. This entry keeps only the CDR3 DNA: 54 bases, framed from base 1. This entry is derived from a study of shared clonotypes between healthy human individuals (TCRdb year 2020). General notes on the study: The cohort comprised a couple of women and a few men aged 18 to 49 years. For each donor, three plates each were used for CD4 naive and CD4 memory, two plates were used for CD8 naive, and one plate was used for CD8 memory. Blood TCR repertoires of a handful of healthy adults were deeply sequenced to estimate repertoire size and the extent of clonotype sharing between individuals. Libraries were prepared and TCR repertoires were sequenced by different laboratories using diverse techniques, in order to increase sequencing depth and limit assay-specific biases. Each donor's leukapheresis produced roughly between roughly 0.85 and 9.5 billion PBMCs.

Overall study outcomes, separate from this receptor: Clonotypes shared by all four sorted-subset donors showed higher generation probabilities than non-shared clonotypes. Rarefaction of sorted-subset datasets indicated incomplete sequencing despite the large sequencing depth. The small number of donors limited the genetic and exposure-history diversity represented. Only blood was sampled, and tissue TCR repertoires likely differ from those in blood. Naive subsets generally had larger estimated clonotype richness than memory subsets. Roughly 5.2% of naive CD4, around 3.5% of naive CD8, approximately 2% of memory CD4, and around 0.42% of memory CD8 clonotypes were shared across several donors. Based on pairwise subsampling, the degree of clonotype sharing among donors was expected to be affected by sequencing depth.

Using the deep immunoSEQ assay, multiplex PCR amplified TCR CDR3 regions from genomic DNA. Extracted genomic DNA from each cell subset was spread evenly across all wells of several immunoSEQ 96-well plates, with each plate serving as a replicate. For sorted subsets, approximately 190 ng genomic DNA, equal to 25,000 to 35,000 T cell genomes, was loaded into each replicate PCR. The purified libraries were quantified using a Qubit 3.0 fluorometer, sized with a Bioanalyzer 2100, and then quantified again using the KAPA Library Quantification kit. Each immunoSEQ 96-well plate was sequenced on its own single-read 150-cycle Illumina NextSeq 550 flow cell. The authors processed their data as follows. The immunoSEQ output contained only junctional sequences without quality scores, so filtering could not match that applied to full-length reads. Sequences were annotated with PyIR, a Python wrapper for IgBLAST v1.9, and V/J genes and CDR3 were assigned using IMGT germline references. Reads were filtered out if the reads had weak V/J assignments (E-value above 1e-6), no CDR3, stop codons, out-of-frame junctions, or ambiguous translated residues. V3J clonotypes were defined as sequences sharing an identical inferred V gene, J gene, and CDR3 amino acid sequence. Percentage overlap between repertoires was computed as shared unique clonotypes divided by the size of the smaller repertoire. Three approaches were used to assess repertoire richness: RTK rarefaction, the Chao1 estimator, and Recon v2.1 estimates of unobserved clonotypes. OLGA was used to compute generation probabilities for all TCRbeta clonotypes that the gDNA method yielded from a few donors. Not all clones reach the TCRdb copy of this immuneACCESS table, which keeps in-frame sequences only. Checked studies attribute under half of the gap to unresolved V genes and leave the rest unexplained. The V and J calls and clone size are taken from that table; D and trimming were inferred from the DNA. Counted in this sample were under 2,500,000 clones; approximately 96% of them appeared once. Of the sample, around 0.13% falls within the top ten clones.

Healthy HIV-negative adults with no recently reported acute infections or vaccinations were included as donors. Only Caucasian adults living in Nashville, Tennessee, USA were represented among the donors. Magnetic negative selection was used to enrich CD4+ T cells, after which naive cells were positively selected on CD45RA and the negative fraction became the memory subset. Blood was obtained by leukapheresis, after which PBMCs were separated by Ficoll-Histopaque density gradient centrifugation and cryopreserved in liquid nitrogen vapor phase. Purity and quantity of every magnetically sorted T cell population were checked by analytical flow cytometry. Each sorted fraction had its genomic DNA isolated and then quantified by UV absorbance on a Nanodrop 2000c.

The rearranged segments are TRBV7-9 and TRBJ1-3; confidence is insufficient to name the D gene. Specimen: naive CD4+ T cells sorted from blood. The cell subset or site label corresponds to: CD45RA+ positively selected. The sequence was collected from a man aged 18 to 30 in good health. DNA sequence: TGTGCCAGCAGCTATAGGACCCCTCGGGGAGGCTCTGGAAACACCATATATTTT. Translation gives CASSYRTPRGGSGNTIYF.